This passage covers 32 T cell receptor beta chains from one sample sequenced in a study of early T cells in non-severe SARS-CoV-2 infection. TCRdb redid the calling of the 5' RACE reads with MiXCR, one entry per CDR3 protein. The sample has approximately 30,000 distinct CDR3 sequences, under 6% seen once. Material for sequencing was whole blood. The receptors here all came from an adult who was a healthcare worker with PCR-confirmed SARS-CoV-2 infection or an uninfected control (not recorded which).

This clonotype has more than one count but fewer than ten. The rearrangement uses TRBV3-1 and TRBJ1-4; D not certain. CDR1 is LGHDT, CDR2 YNNKEL, per germline (reference sequence). CDR3 length equals 16 residues. V lost 3 bases to trimming and J lost 4 bases, with 15 bases between them. CDR3 region: CASSHIDGRVNEKLFF. As DNA, the CDR3 is TGTGCCAGCAGCCATATCGACGGGAGAGTTAATGAAAAACTGTTTTTT.

This clonotype was counted only a few times. This chain joins TRBV5-4 and TRBJ2-2; D possibly uses TRBD1 or TRBD2 (5 bases each). Germline-derived CDR1 and CDR2 are SGHNT and YYREEE (reference sequence). Trimming left V 4 bases short and J 4 bases short, with 20 bases between. The CDR3 spans 17 residues. The CDR3 DNA is TGTGCCAGCAGCCGCTTCTCAGGACAAACTAGCACCGGGGAGCTGTTTTTT. This translates into CASSRFSGQTSTGELFF.

The sample holds many counts of this clonotype. This sequence joins TRBV20-1 and TRBJ1-1; 10 bases fit TRBD1. From germline, CDR1 is DFQATT and CDR2 SNEGSKA (reference sequence). The CDR3 has 15 residues. V trimming: 2 bases; J trimming: 3 bases; junction bases outside the gene matches: 6. CDR3: CSARSGTGEYTEAFF. CDR3 DNA: TGCAGTGCTAGATCCGGGACAGGGGAGTACACTGAAGCTTTCTTT.

This clonotype has a count of ten or more. The rearrangement links TRBV20-1 to TRBJ2-2; 10 bases fit TRBD1. This CDR3 has 13 residues. V dropped 6 bases and J dropped 7; count of bases not matched to a gene: 5. Germline CDR1 is DFQATT and CDR2 is SNEGSKA (reference sequence). CDR3: CSARDRGIGELFF. The CDR3 DNA reads TGCAGTGCGCGGGACAGGGGTATCGGGGAGCTGTTTTTT.

This clonotype was seen a few times. V and J are TRBV20-1 and TRBJ2-1, with 12 bases that match TRBD2. The CDR3 is 14 amino acids. V gave up 3 bases and J gave up 6 bases; unmatched junction bases: 3. Germline CDR1 DFQATT, CDR2 SNEGSKA (reference sequence). CDR3 sequence: CSASLAGGPNEQFF. The CDR3, as DNA: TGCAGTGCTAGTCTAGCGGGGGGGCCCAATGAGCAGTTCTTC.

This clonotype was counted between two and nine times. The chain is built from TRBV10-2 and TRBJ1-1, with 7 bases identical to TRBD1. Germline V gene data show CDR1 as WSHSY and CDR2 as SAAADI. Trimming took 6 bases from V and 11 from J; bases not matched to a gene: 6. The CDR3 is 11 residues long. The CDR3 DNA reads as TGCGCCAGCAGAGACCGGGACAGCGCTTTCTTT. It translates to CASRDRDSAFF.

This clonotype was picked up many times. This rearrangement joins TRBV3-1 to TRBJ1-5; D not certain. From germline, CDR1 is LGHDT and CDR2 YNNKEL (reference sequence). The CDR3 sequence is 15 residues long. Deletions cut 1 base from V and 3 bases from J, with 10 bases between. The CDR3 is CASSQGSVPNQPQHF. CDR3 in DNA: TGTGCCAGCAGCCAAGGATCGGTGCCCAATCAGCCCCAGCATTTT. Combining the CDR3 with reference TRBV3-1 and TRBJ1-5 gives the whole variable domain DTAVSQTPKYLVTQMGNDKSIKCEQNLGHDTMYWYKQDSKKFLKIMFSYNNKELIINETVPNRFSPKSPDKAHLNLHINSLELGDSAVYFCASSQGSVPNQPQHFGDGTRLSIL.

V is TRBV29-1 and J is TRBJ1-4; D not resolved. Germline CDR1 SQVTM, CDR2 ANQGSEA. The CDR3 is made up of 15 amino acids. Trimming took 4 bases from V and 5 from J, leaving 17 bases between them. The DNA of the CDR3 is TGCAGCGTTGGAAAACGTGGGAAAACAAATGAAAAACTGTTTTTT. Its translation is CSVGKRGKTNEKLFF.

V is TRBV4-3 and J is TRBJ1-6; D is uncertain. Germline V gene data show CDR1 as LGHNA and CDR2 as YSLEER. This CDR3 is 14 amino acids long. Trimming removed 0 bases from V and 8 bases from J, with 8 bases in between. This CDR3 is CASSQEEFDSPLHF. The CDR3 DNA follows: TGCGCCAGCAGCCAAGAGGAATTCGATTCACCCCTCCACTTT.

The sample holds many counts of this clonotype. The CDR3 DNA reads TGTGCCAGCAGTGAAGCGCTTCGACCGCCCGAGCAGTACTTC. Translation gives CASSEALRPPEQYF. V gene TRBV6-1 combines with J gene TRBJ2-7; D is unclear. The germline CDR1 and CDR2 sequences are MNHNS and SASEGT. Between the trimmed V and J ends, which lost 0 bases and 6 bases, there was a span of 12 bases. The CDR3 has 14 residues.

In this sample, this clonotype turned up a few times. V and J are TRBV18 and TRBJ2-4; unclear D gene. The CDR3 contains 14 residues. Germline CDR1 reads KGHSH; CDR2 reads LQKENI. Trimming stripped 0 bases from V and 8 bases from J, with 11 bases between. This CDR3 reads CASSPPVPRYIQYF. CDR3 coding DNA: TGTGCCAGCTCACCACCTGTCCCTAGGTACATTCAGTACTTC. Combining the CDR3 with reference TRBV18 and TRBJ2-4 gives the whole variable domain NAGVMQNPRHLVRRRGQEARLRCSPMKGHSHVYWYRQLPEEGLKFMVYLQKENIIDESGMPKERFSAEFPKEGPSILRIQQVVRGDSAAYFCASSPPVPRYIQYFGAGTRLSVL.

In its sample, this clonotype was seen many times. The chain couples TRBV3-1 to TRBJ1-1; unclear D gene. CDR3 length equals 14 residues. Deletions cut 1 base from V and 10 bases from J, with 16 bases between. Germline V gene data show CDR1 as LGHDT and CDR2 as YNNKEL (reference sequence). The CDR3 is CASSQGPTLYAAFF. For the CDR3, the DNA is TGTGCCAGCAGCCAAGGTCCCACTCTGTACGCAGCTTTCTTT.

Written as DNA, the CDR3 is TGCAGTGCTAGAGGGGGACAGAGGAACACTGAAGCTTTCTTT. Translated, it gives CSARGGQRNTEAFF. This chain joins TRBV20-1 and TRBJ1-1; 7 nucleotides line up with TRBD1. V trimming: 1 base; J trimming: 1 base; junction bases outside the gene matches: 3. Germline V gene lookup returns CDR1 DFQATT and CDR2 SNEGSKA (reference sequence). This CDR3 is 14 amino acids long.

This clonotype appeared many times. The chain combines TRBV19 with TRBJ2-3, with D tentatively TRBD1 (6 bases). Between the trimmed V and J ends, which lost 5 bases and 5 bases, there was a span of 17 bases. The CDR3 consists of 15 residues. In germline, CDR1 is LNHDA, CDR2 SQIVND (reference sequence). CDR3 DNA sequence: TGTGCCAGTAGTTCCGACTTGGGGGCCTTAGATACGCAGTATTTT. Translation gives CASSSDLGALDTQYF.

This clonotype was seen repeatedly, ten times or more. This chain connects TRBV3-1 to TRBJ2-1; TRBD1 matches at 10 bases. Trimming took 5 bases from V and 2 from J; bases not matched to a gene: 3. The CDR3 consists of 15 residues. CDR1 is LGHDT and CDR2 is YNNKEL in the germline V gene (reference sequence). The DNA for the CDR3 is TGTGCCAGCAGCTCCGGGACAGGGGCCTACAATGAGCAGTTCTTC. The encoded protein is CASSSGTGAYNEQFF.

This clonotype was recorded at least ten times. The chain employs TRBV28 and TRBJ2-1; no clear D. CDR1 and CDR2 (germline): MDHEN, SYDVKM. The CDR3 sequence is 12 residues long. The ends were cut back, 3 bases at V and 7 bases at J, with 7 bases in the middle. The CDR3 DNA follows: TGTGCCAGCAGTTTGTCCGCAAATGAGCAGTTCTTC. Residues: CASSLSANEQFF.

This clonotype has a count of ten or more. The chain employs TRBV7-2 and TRBJ1-5; D gene unclear. The CDR3 has 12 amino acids. CDR1 is SGHTA and CDR2 is FQGNSA in the germline V gene. V shed 1 base and J shed 6 bases, with 4 bases lying between them. CDR3 region: CASSLGVQPQHF. DNA of the CDR3: TGTGCCAGCAGCTTAGGAGTTCAGCCCCAGCATTTT.

This clonotype was recorded many times. This sequence joins TRBV11-3 and TRBJ2-1; tentatively, D is TRBD2 (7 bases). Trimming cost V 3 bases and J 1 base, with 10 bases left between them. The germline gives CDR1 SGHNT, CDR2 YENEEA. This CDR3 region has 15 residues. The CDR3 reads CASSLGGLSYNEQFF. In nucleotides, the CDR3 is TGTGCCAGCAGCTTGGGGGGGCTTTCCTACAATGAGCAGTTCTTC.

This clonotype was counted ten times or more. The chain recombines TRBV7-2 with TRBJ1-2, with D unresolved. V dropped 2 bases and J dropped 4 bases, with 14 bases sitting between them. This CDR3 spans 15 amino acids. CDR1 SGHTA and CDR2 FQGNSA come from the germline V gene. CDR3 DNA: TGTGCCAGCAGCTTAAGCCAGGTCAGCCCCTATGGCTACACCTTC. It translates to CASSLSQVSPYGYTF.

This chain connects TRBV3-1 to TRBJ2-5, with 9 bases fitting TRBD2. The germline V gene has CDR1 LGHDT and CDR2 YNNKEL (reference sequence). V lost 4 bases, J lost 1 base, and 7 bases stayed unmatched. The CDR3 is 16 amino acids. This chain's CDR3 is CASSRSGLASQETQYF. DNA for the CDR3: TGTGCCAGCAGCCGATCGGGACTAGCATCCCAAGAGACCCAGTACTTC.

A few counts support this clonotype. The chain has TRBV19 and TRBJ1-3; D is unresolved. Trimming cost V 5 bases and J 0 bases, with 23 bases left between them. This CDR3 spans 19 amino acids. Germline lookup yields CDR1 LNHDA and CDR2 SQIVND (reference sequence). Here the CDR3 DNA reads TGTGCCAGTAGTGGTTCTCGAGGACCCCCTGGGTACTCTGGAAACACCATATATTTT. Translating it yields CASSGSRGPPGYSGNTIYF.

This clonotype was counted many times. This CDR3 reads CASSLRGSDYEQYF. The DNA of the CDR3 is TGTGCCAGCAGTTTAAGGGGGTCAGACTACGAGCAGTACTTC. J is TRBJ2-7 and V is TRBV28; TRBD1 is a possible D gene (6 bases). Trimming took 2 bases from V and 3 from J, leaving 11 bases between them. Germline V CDR1 and CDR2: MDHEN, SYDVKM. This CDR3 is 14 amino acids long.

This chain connects TRBV6-5 to TRBJ2-1; 8 bases line up with TRBD2. After removal of 2 bases from V and 7 bases from J, the junction contained 7 bases not matched to a gene. Looked up from germline, CDR1 is MNHEY and CDR2 is SVGAGI. The CDR3 loop spans 15 amino acids. CDR3 protein: CASSYRGTSRNEQFF. CDR3 coding DNA: TGTGCCAGCAGTTACCGCGGGACTAGTCGGAATGAGCAGTTCTTC.

CDR3 DNA sequence: TGCGCCAGCAGCCAAGTAGGTAGTTTTAGAAGTGCCCTCCACTTT. Translating gives CASSQVGSFRSALHF. The chain combines TRBV4-3 with TRBJ1-6; D is unresolved. The germline V and J ends were trimmed by 1 base and 14 bases, with 18 bases remaining between them. Germline V gene data show CDR1 as LGHNA and CDR2 as YSLEER. The CDR3 totals 15 residues.

This clonotype was picked up a small number of times. The chain uses TRBV11-2 and TRBJ2-1; no clear D. There are 16 residues in the CDR3. Germline-derived CDR1 and CDR2 are SGHAT and FQNNGV. V was shortened by 4 bases and J by 0 bases, with 13 bases between the two germline ends. CDR3 sequence (DNA): TGTGCCAGCAGCTCCCAGTTTAGGAGCTCCTACAATGAGCAGTTCTTC. This translates into CASSSQFRSSYNEQFF.

This clonotype was observed at least ten times. This chain joins TRBV5-5 and TRBJ2-5, with TRBD2 matching over 11 bases. Germline CDR1 is SGHKS and CDR2 is YYEKEE (reference sequence). J gave up 5 bases and V 7 bases, and 7 bases lay outside the gene matches. The CDR3 loop spans 14 amino acids. The CDR3 region has the DNA TGTGCCAGCCGCCTGACTAGCGGGATTGAGACCCAGTACTTC. This sequence encodes CASRLTSGIETQYF.

This clonotype was counted ten times or more. The chain carries TRBV28 and TRBJ2-7; 14 positions agree with TRBD2. CDR3 length: 17 amino acids. The V segment lost 5 bases and the J segment 2 bases; nucleotides outside the gene matches: 8. The germline V gene encodes CDR1 MDHEN and CDR2 SYDVKM. The CDR3 DNA sequence: TGTGCCAGCAGTCCCCCGGGGACTAGCGGGGGTGCCTACGAGCAGTACTTC. Its protein product is CASSPPGTSGGAYEQYF.

This clonotype has a handful of counts. V and J are TRBV7-3 and TRBJ2-1; weak D call: TRBD1 (5 bases). Trimming took off 2 bases at V and 6 bases at J, with 11 bases between the two ends. This CDR3 is 14 amino acids long. The germline gives CDR1 SGHTA, CDR2 FQGTGA. CDR3 sequence (DNA): TGTGCCAGCAGCTTATTTGGGGCCTTCAATGAGCAGTTCTTC. As protein: CASSLFGAFNEQFF.

This clonotype occurred a few times. This sequence joins TRBV7-9 and TRBJ2-3, with 8 bases matching TRBD1. V was clipped by 1 base and J by 4 bases; unmatched bases: 4. Germline V gene data show CDR1 as SEHNR and CDR2 as FQNEAQ (reference sequence). This CDR3 has 15 amino acids. The CDR3 loop is CASSLETGAADTQYF. The CDR3 DNA reads as TGTGCCAGCAGCTTAGAGACAGGGGCTGCAGATACGCAGTATTTT.

In its sample, this clonotype was seen many times. This sequence joins TRBV7-9 and TRBJ1-4; TRBD1 aligns across 9 bases. CDR1 is SEHNR, CDR2 FQNEAQ, per germline (reference sequence). Unmatched junction bases numbered 5, after V lost 5 bases and J lost 7 bases. This CDR3 has 14 amino acids. The CDR3 coding sequence is TGTGCCAGCAGCCCACAGGGGGCCGGTGAAAAACTGTTTTTT. Translating it yields CASSPQGAGEKLFF.

Many counts were recorded for this clonotype. The V and J genes are TRBV20-1 and TRBJ2-7, with 9 positions matching TRBD2. CDR3 length equals 13 residues. Germline CDR1 reads DFQATT; CDR2 reads SNEGSKA (reference sequence). V lost 4 bases and J lost 4; bases outside the gene matches: 5. Here the CDR3 reads CSATLAGRYEQYF. The CDR3, as DNA: TGCAGTGCTACACTAGCGGGTCGGTACGAGCAGTACTTC.

This clonotype was found many times. The J gene is TRBJ2-7, the V gene TRBV25-1; 7 bases line up with TRBD1. The CDR3 loop spans 13 amino acids. After removal of 6 bases from V and 3 bases from J, the junction contained 5 bases not matched to a gene. Germline-derived CDR1 and CDR2 are MGHDK and SYGVNS. The CDR3 nucleotides are TGTGCCAGCAGAGAGAACAGGGGCTACGAGCAGTACTTC. This translates into CASRENRGYEQYF.